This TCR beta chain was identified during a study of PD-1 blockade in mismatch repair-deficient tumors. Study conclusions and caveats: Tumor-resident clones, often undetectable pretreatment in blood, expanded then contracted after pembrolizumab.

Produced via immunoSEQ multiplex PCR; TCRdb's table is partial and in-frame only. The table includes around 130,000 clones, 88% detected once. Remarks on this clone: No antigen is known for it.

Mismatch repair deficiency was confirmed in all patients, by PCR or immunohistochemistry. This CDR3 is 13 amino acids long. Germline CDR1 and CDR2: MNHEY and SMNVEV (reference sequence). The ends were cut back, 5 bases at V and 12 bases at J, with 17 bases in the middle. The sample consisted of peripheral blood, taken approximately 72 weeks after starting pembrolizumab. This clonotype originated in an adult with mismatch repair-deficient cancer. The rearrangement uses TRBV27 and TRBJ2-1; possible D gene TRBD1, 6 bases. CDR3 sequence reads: CASSDSGTSPQFF. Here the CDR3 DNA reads TGTGCCAGCAGTGACTCGGGGACAAGCCCGCAGTTCTTC.